This T cell receptor beta chain was captured by sequencing in a study of regulatory T cells in long-lasting Graves disease. Study results and caveats: The study found persistent patients shared more public clonotypes (around 2,500) than new patients (over 850). Persistent Graves' patients showed reduced TCR diversity versus newly diagnosed patients. Patients with persistent disease showed a bias toward TRBV28, TRBJ1-2 and TRBJ2-5. Accuracy was perhaps lowered by the small sample size.

This clonotype was detected many times. Its antigen is not identified. Libraries of TCR beta came from iRepertoire HTBI primers plus Arm-PCR of CDR3 regions. MiXCR was run by TCRdb on the multiplex PCR reads, yielding one entry per CDR3 protein. The data contain roughly 300,000 distinct CDR3 sequences, 22% of them singletons. Deletions cut 2 bases from V and 2 bases from J, with 13 bases between. Germline V gene sequence: CDR1 SGHAT, CDR2 FQNNGV. This CDR3 contains 15 residues. Indicated time point: persistent/refractory GD, antithyroid drugs over 5 years with positive TRAb. PBMC-extracted RNA yielded the TCR library.

The sample was peripheral blood mononuclear cells (PBMCs), taken when the disease was refractory, from a patient treated with antithyroid drugs. This sequence was found in a female donor with Graves disease. This chain connects TRBV11-2 to TRBJ2-7; tentative D call: TRBD2 (6 bases). The CDR3 spells CASSLLYAGTYEQYF. The CDR3 DNA reads TGTGCCAGCAGCTTACTATACGCGGGAACCTACGAGCAGTACTTC.